One T cell receptor (beta chain) is described in this entry. This clone was recorded a few times. What this receptor recognizes is not known. Per-nucleotide qualities are absent, and no much larger clonotype sits a single base away. Trimming costs V 8 bases and J 3 bases, and their ends lie 15 bases apart. The CDR3 covers 14 residues, taking in both the cysteine and the phenylalanine. Just the 42-base CDR3 DNA is kept, in frame starting at base 1. The germline V gene supplies CDR1 KGHDR and CDR2 SFDVKD. The immunoSEQ Assay, a bias-controlled multiplex PCR, was used to amplify TCRbeta CDR3 regions from genomic DNA. As for the original processing: Within the assay, amplification of reference gene primers was used to estimate how many nucleated cells each sample contained. Sequence reads were collapsed and filtered to measure the absolute abundance of every unique TCRbeta CDR3 rearrangement. For each sample, productive Simpson clonality was calculated by taking the square root of Simpson's diversity index across productive rearrangements. Imported from immuneACCESS, the table was reduced by TCRdb to in-frame sequences with V and J called. These copies leave out some clones; in studies compared against another copy, an unresolved V gene accounts for under half, and the cause of the remainder is not known. That table is the source of V, J and clone size, and D and trimming were worked out from the DNA. A total of some 150,000 clones appear in this sample, around nine tenths of them only once. The ten biggest clones cover approximately 4% of the sample.

Collaborating institutions collected whole blood in K2EDTA tubes following their own protocols. For TCRbeta analysis, collaborator samples were shipped as frozen whole blood, as isolated PBMCs, or as DNA extracted from either sample type. This entry comes from a study of blood T cell repertoires in COVID-19 (TCRdb year 2020). At the level of the whole study: Samples covering the acute and convalescent phases of COVID-19 were provided by collaborators in the United States, Italy and Spain. Samples were obtained from the ongoing ImmuneRACE study (first 160 participants) and from over 1,000 subjects provided by 6 global collaborators. Where available, HLA class I and class II types were obtained from metadata supplied by the sample provider rather than from assay-based typing. The repertoires were released in a freely available public database intended as a resource for research on the immune response to SARS-CoV-2. Nearly every sample came with metadata listing a de-identified subject ID, COVID-19 status, age in years and sex. Deeply sampled blood TCRbeta repertoires from subjects exposed to, actively infected with, or recovered from COVID-19 were included in the dataset. The prospective study material was composed of cDNA or gDNA derived from T cells, B-cell-depleted T cells, or PBMCs.

What the authors observed across the whole study: The amount of clinical and demographic metadata varied by source and participant and was provided uncurated.

Sequences were obtained from peripheral blood. The V and J segments used are TRBV24-1 and TRBJ1-1; no D gene call is confident. This sequence originates from a man aged 18 to 30 with active or convalescent COVID-19. DNA sequence: TGTGCCACCAAGGCGAAAGGAGGATACACTGAAGCTTTCTTT. This yields the protein CATKAKGGYTEAFF.